Following are 10 T cell receptor beta chains from one sample sequenced in a study of radiotherapy plus CTLA-4 blockade in lung cancer. Assay used: immunoSEQ multiplex PCR; TCRdb lists only in-frame clones, some missing. The table records roughly 110,000 clones, more than 75% of them present only once. The sequencing used peripheral blood, collected from a patient treated with radiotherapy plus ipilimumab. Receptors originate from a human donor with non-small cell lung cancer that progressed on radiotherapy plus ipilimumab. Some clones in this sample may be carry-over from other donors' samples.

The V and J genes are TRBV7-2 and TRBJ2-4; D perhaps matches TRBD2 (6 bases). Germline V gene lookup returns CDR1 SGHTA and CDR2 FQGNSA. This CDR3 has 15 residues. With 6 bases removed from V and 0 bases from J, the gap between germline ends came to 12 bases. The CDR3 loop reads CASSAGILAKNIQYF. The DNA for the CDR3 is TGTGCCAGCAGTGCGGGAATCCTAGCCAAAAACATTCAGTACTTC.

The chain combines TRBV18 with TRBJ1-4; no clear D gene. Trimming shortened V by 3 bases and J by 7 bases, and 9 bases separated the two germline ends. Germline V lookup: CDR1 KGHSH, CDR2 LQKENI. The CDR3 runs to 13 residues. The CDR3 DNA reads as TGTGCCAGCTCACCTAACAAGTCTGAAAAACTGTTTTTT. Translation: CASSPNKSEKLFF. Complete variable domain (other parts from reference TRBV18 and TRBJ1-4): NAGVMQNPRHLVRRRGQEARLRCSPMKGHSHVYWYRQLPEEGLKFMVYLQKENIIDESGMPKERFSAEFPKEGPSILRIQQVVRGDSAAYFCASSPNKSEKLFFGSGTQLSVL.

The V call is TRBV5-1, the J call TRBJ1-1; 9 bases map to TRBD1. V lost 3 bases, J lost 2 bases, and 2 bases stayed unmatched. CDR3 size: 14 residues. Germline V gene sequence: CDR1 SGHRS, CDR2 YFSETQ. The CDR3 bases are TGCGCCAGCAGCTGGGGACAGGGTAACACTGAAGCTTTCTTT. Protein product: CASSWGQGNTEAFF.

J is TRBJ1-2 and V is TRBV10-3; 10 bases are shared with TRBD1. CDR3 length: 13 amino acids. Trimming took 5 bases from V and 6 from J; bases not matched to a gene: 3. Per the germline V gene, CDR1 is ENHRY and CDR2 is SYGVKD. The CDR3 region is CAISPTGGDGYTF. The DNA of the CDR3 is TGTGCCATCAGTCCGACAGGGGGCGATGGCTACACCTTC.

The chain has TRBV7-6 and TRBJ2-1, with 11 positions matching TRBD1. Trimming cost V 4 bases and J 4 bases; bases outside gene matches: 3. In germline, CDR1 is SGHVS, CDR2 FNYEAQ. CDR3 length: 15 amino acids. CDR3: CASSSGTGGYNEQFF. The CDR3 coding sequence is TGTGCCAGCAGCTCAGGGACAGGGGGGTACAATGAGCAGTTCTTC.

V usage is TRBV19 and J usage is TRBJ1-5; 7 bases are a match to TRBD1. V lost 9 bases, J lost 4 bases, and 9 bases stayed unmatched. Per germline, CDR1 LNHDA and CDR2 SQIVND (reference sequence). The CDR3 has 14 amino acids. CDR3 amino acids: CASDREWVNQPQHF. In nucleotides, the CDR3 is TGTGCCAGCGACAGGGAATGGGTGAATCAGCCCCAGCATTTT.

V and J are TRBV18 and TRBJ2-1; 9 bases are a match to TRBD1. Looked up from germline, CDR1 is KGHSH and CDR2 is LQKENI. The CDR3 covers 18 residues. V dropped 1 base and J dropped 5; count of bases not matched to a gene: 12. CDR3 DNA: TGTGCCAGCTCACCACGGCAAACAGGGACAGGGTCTAACAATGAGCAGTTCTTC. This encodes CASSPRQTGTGSNNEQFF.

On this clone: One junction end does not reproduce the germline sequence, and a read error may be involved. The chain couples TRBV5-1 to TRBJ2-7, with 9 nucleotides matching TRBD1. The CDR3 totals 16 residues. Germline-derived CDR1 and CDR2 are SGHRS and YFSETQ. In DNA, the CDR3 is TGCACCAGCAGCTTGGAACCCACGGACAGGGGTTACGAGCAGTACTTC. It translates to CTSSLEPTDRGYEQYF.

The gene calls are TRBV6-1 and TRBJ1-5; unclear D gene. The CDR3 is made up of 14 amino acids. Trimming shortened V by 2 bases and J by 2 bases, and 7 bases separated the two germline ends. The germline gives CDR1 MNHNS, CDR2 SASEGT. CDR3 amino acids: CASSEWGGNQPQHF. The CDR3 nucleotides are TGTGCCAGCAGTGAATGGGGAGGCAATCAGCCCCAGCATTTT.

The chain recombines TRBV5-6 with TRBJ2-3, with 10 bases matching TRBD2. J gave up 1 base and V 3 bases, and 5 bases lay outside the gene matches. The CDR3 sequence is 16 residues long. Germline V CDR1 and CDR2: SGHDT, YYEEEE. CDR3 coding DNA: TGTGCCAGCAGCTCGCCCCTAGCGGGGGGCACAGATACGCAGTATTTT. Translated: CASSSPLAGGTDTQYF. Full variable domain (outside the CDR3, taken from reference TRBV5-6 and TRBJ2-3): DAGVTQSPTHLIKTRGQQVTLRCSPKSGHDTVSWYQQALGQGPQFIFQYYEEEERQRGNFPDRFSGHQFPNYSSELNVNALLLGDSALYLCASSSPLAGGTDTQYFGPGTRLTVL.